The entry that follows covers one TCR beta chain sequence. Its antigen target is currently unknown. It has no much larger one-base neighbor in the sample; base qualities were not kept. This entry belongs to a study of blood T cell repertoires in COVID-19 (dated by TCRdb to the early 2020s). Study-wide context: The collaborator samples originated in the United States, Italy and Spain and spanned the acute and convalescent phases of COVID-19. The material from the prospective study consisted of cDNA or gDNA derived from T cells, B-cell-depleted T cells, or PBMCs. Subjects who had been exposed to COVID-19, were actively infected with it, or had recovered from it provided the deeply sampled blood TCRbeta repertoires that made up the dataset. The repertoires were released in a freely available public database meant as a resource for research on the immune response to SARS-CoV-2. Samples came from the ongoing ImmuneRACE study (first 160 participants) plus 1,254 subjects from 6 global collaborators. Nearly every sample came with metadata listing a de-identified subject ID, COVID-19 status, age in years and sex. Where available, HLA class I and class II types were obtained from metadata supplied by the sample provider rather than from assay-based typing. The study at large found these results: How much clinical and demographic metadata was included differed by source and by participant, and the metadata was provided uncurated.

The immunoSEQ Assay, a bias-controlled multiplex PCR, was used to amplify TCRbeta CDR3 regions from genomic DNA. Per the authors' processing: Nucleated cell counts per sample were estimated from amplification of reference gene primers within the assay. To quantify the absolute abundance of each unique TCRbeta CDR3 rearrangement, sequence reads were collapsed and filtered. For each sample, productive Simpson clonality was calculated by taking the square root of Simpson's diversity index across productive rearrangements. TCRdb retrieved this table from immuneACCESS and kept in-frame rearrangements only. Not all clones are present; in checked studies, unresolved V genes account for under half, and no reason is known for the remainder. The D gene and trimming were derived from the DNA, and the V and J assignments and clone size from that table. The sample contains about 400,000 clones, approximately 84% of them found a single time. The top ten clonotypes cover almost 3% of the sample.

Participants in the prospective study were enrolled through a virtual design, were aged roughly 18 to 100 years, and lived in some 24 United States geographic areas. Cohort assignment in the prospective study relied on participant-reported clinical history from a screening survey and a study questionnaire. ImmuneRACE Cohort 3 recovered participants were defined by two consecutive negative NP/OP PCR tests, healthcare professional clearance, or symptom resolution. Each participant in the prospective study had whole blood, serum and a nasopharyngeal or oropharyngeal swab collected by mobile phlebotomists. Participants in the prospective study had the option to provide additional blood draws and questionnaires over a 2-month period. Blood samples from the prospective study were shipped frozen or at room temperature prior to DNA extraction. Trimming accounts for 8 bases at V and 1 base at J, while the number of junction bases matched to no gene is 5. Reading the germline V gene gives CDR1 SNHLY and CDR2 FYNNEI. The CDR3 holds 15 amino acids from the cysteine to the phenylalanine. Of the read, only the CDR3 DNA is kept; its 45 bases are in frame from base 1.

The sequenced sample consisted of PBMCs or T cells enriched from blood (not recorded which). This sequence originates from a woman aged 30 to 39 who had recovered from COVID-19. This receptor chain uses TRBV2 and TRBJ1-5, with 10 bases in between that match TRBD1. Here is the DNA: TGTGCCAGCGGCAGGACAGGGGGAAGCAATCAGCCCCAGCATTTT. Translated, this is CASGRTGGSNQPQHF.